This passage covers 27 T cell receptor beta chains from one sample sequenced in a study of blood T cells in healthy people across ages. It was with a sample-barcoded 5' primer and a J-beta primer mix that a second PCR of about 7 to 12 cycles was run. TCRdb called the 5' RACE reads again in MiXCR, with one record for every CDR3 protein. This sample yields around 1,700,000 distinct CDR3 sequences, of which 25% to 30% are seen a single time; roughly 8% belongs to the top ten. The sequenced sample consisted of blood. These receptors all stem from a woman aged 25 to 39 in good health.

This clonotype was seen a handful of times. The V and J genes are TRBV20-1 and TRBJ2-7, with D unclear. V dropped 7 bases and J dropped 2 bases, with 12 bases sitting between them. Germline assignment: CDR1 DFQATT and CDR2 SNEGSKA (reference sequence). The CDR3 is 12 amino acids. The CDR3 DNA is TGCAGTGAATACTCGTACGCCTACGAGCAGTACTTC. Residues: CSEYSYAYEQYF.

This clonotype was seen more than once but under ten times. The rearrangement joins TRBV7-2 to TRBJ2-1, with 9 bases lining up with TRBD2. This CDR3 spans 13 amino acids. Germline CDR1 is SGHTA and CDR2 is FQGNSA. V shed 8 bases and J 7 bases; nucleotides not matched to a gene: 6. In DNA form, the CDR3 reads TGTGCCAGCCACTTAGCGGGAGCGAATGAGCAGTTCTTC. It translates to CASHLAGANEQFF.

J is TRBJ1-1 and V is TRBV25-1; a possible D gene is TRBD1 (5 bases). Germline-derived CDR1 and CDR2 are MGHDK and SYGVNS. With 2 bases removed from V and 1 base from J, the gap between germline ends came to 8 bases. The CDR3 consists of 14 residues. CDR3 bases: TGTGCCAGCAGTGAAGTCAGGGCGAACACTGAAGCTTTCTTT. It yields the protein CASSEVRANTEAFF.

This clonotype was seen a few times. Here the CDR3 DNA reads TGTGCCAGCAGTGGGACAGGGGGCTCCGGGGAGCTGTTTTTT. Its translation is CASSGTGGSGELFF. V usage is TRBV12-3 or TRBV12-4 and J usage is TRBJ2-2; TRBD1 matches 12 bases. The length of the CDR3 is 14 residues. Trimming took 5 bases from V and 6 from J; bases not matched to a gene: 1.

This clonotype was seen ten or more times. The chain joins TRBV7-2 to TRBJ2-5, with D possibly being TRBD2 (7 bases). The end of the DNA aligns better with TRBJ2-7, so the J call may be wrong. The V gene's germline CDR1 is SGHTA and CDR2 FQGNSA. The CDR3 runs 14 residues. CDR3 coding DNA: TGTGCCAGCAGCTTAGGTAGGGGGGGGAACGAGCAGTACTTC. Encoded protein: CASSLGRGGNEQYF.

J is TRBJ1-1 and V is TRBV29-1; no reliable D call. The CDR3 totals 15 residues. Germline assignment: CDR1 SQVTM and CDR2 ANQGSEA. V lost 6 bases, J lost 0 bases, and 17 bases lay in between. The CDR3 DNA is TGCAGCGTCGTTAGGTCGGGCCCTATGAACACTGAAGCTTTCTTT. Protein sequence: CSVVRSGPMNTEAFF.

The J gene is TRBJ2-5, the V gene TRBV18; TRBD1 is a possible D gene (5 bases). This CDR3 region has 16 residues. In germline, CDR1 is KGHSH, CDR2 LQKENI. Trimming stripped 2 bases from V and 2 bases from J, with 15 bases between. CDR3 coding DNA: TGTGCCAGCTCACCAATCGGCAGGGTAGGACAAGAGACCCAGTACTTC. This gives the protein CASSPIGRVGQETQYF.

V and J are TRBV20-1 and TRBJ2-1, with 10 positions matching TRBD1. The CDR3 runs to 16 residues. The germline CDR1 and CDR2 sequences are DFQATT and SNEGSKA (reference sequence). The J segment lost 9 bases and the V segment lost 0 bases, leaving 11 bases of the junction unmatched. CDR3 nucleotides: TGCAGTGCTAGAGACCCGACAGGGGGCCCTTCGAGTGAGCAGTTCTTC. Translation gives CSARDPTGGPSSEQFF.

As to this clonotype: With a much larger clone just one base away, this may be a read error. The chain carries TRBV7-6 and TRBJ2-5, with D uncertain. The CDR3 is made up of 12 amino acids. CDR1 is SGHVS, CDR2 FNYEAQ, per germline. Trimming shortened V by 0 bases and J by 11 bases, and 10 bases separated the two germline ends. CDR3 in DNA: TGTGCCAGCAGCTTAGCCGAGGATGAGCAGTACTTC. This codes for CASSLAEDEQYF. The whole variable domain, filled in from reference TRBV7-6 and TRBJ2-5, reads GAGVSQSPRYKVTKRGQDVALRCDPISGHVSLYWYRQALGQGPEFLTYFNYEAQQDKSGLPNDRFSAERPEGSISTLTIQRTEQRDSAMYRCASSLAEDEQYFGPGTRLLVL.

J is TRBJ1-1 and V is TRBV7-9, with 12 positions matching TRBD1. J lost 4 bases, V lost 6 bases, and 9 bases had no gene match. The CDR3 runs to 16 residues. The germline gives CDR1 SEHNR, CDR2 FQNEAQ (reference sequence). This chain's CDR3 is CASSDGDRGHVTEAFF. CDR3 in DNA: TGTGCCAGCAGTGATGGGGACAGGGGGCATGTCACTGAAGCTTTCTTT. Together with reference TRBV7-9 and TRBJ1-1, the CDR3 gives the full variable domain: DTGVSQNPRHKITKRGQNVTFRCDPISEHNRLYWYRQTLGQGPEFLTYFQNEAQLEKSRLLSDRFSAERPKGSFSTLEIQRTEQGDSAMYLCASSDGDRGHVTEAFFGQGTRLTVV.

This clonotype showed up just a few times. The chain uses TRBV30 and TRBJ2-5, with D possibly being TRBD2 (5 bases). Germline V CDR1 and CDR2: GTSNPN, SVGIG (reference sequence). The CDR3 covers 13 residues. Deletions cut 3 bases from V and 5 bases from J, with 13 bases between. This CDR3 reads CAWRPQRSETQYF. As DNA, the CDR3 is TGTGCCTGGAGGCCCCAGCGGTCTGAGACCCAGTACTTC. Full variable domain (missing parts from reference TRBV30 and TRBJ2-5): SQTIHQWPATLVQPVGSPLSLECTVEGTSNPNLYWYRQAAGRGLQLLFYSVGIGQISSEVPQNLSASRPQDRQFILSSKKLLLSDSGFYLCAWRPQRSETQYFGPGTRLLVL.

A word on this clonotype: One junction end does not reproduce the germline sequence, and a read error may be involved. This chain connects TRBV9 to TRBJ2-2, with 11 bases identical to TRBD2. Per the germline V gene, CDR1 is SGDLS and CDR2 is YYNGEE. This CDR3 has 15 residues. The CDR3 loop is CASSVLAGGIGERFF. CDR3 nucleotides: TGTGCCAGCAGCGTACTAGCGGGAGGTATCGGGGAGCGGTTTTTT.

In its sample, this clonotype was seen a few times. The V gene is TRBV20-1, the J gene TRBJ2-5, with TRBD1 matching 8 bases. CDR1 and CDR2 from the germline V gene are DFQATT and SNEGSKA (reference sequence). The CDR3 contains 14 residues. The J segment lost 2 bases and the V segment lost 5 bases, leaving 7 bases of the junction unmatched. The CDR3 nucleotides are TGCAGTGCTGAGCACAGGGGGAGGCAAGAGACCCAGTACTTC. Translating it yields CSAEHRGRQETQYF.

Notes on this clonotype: This may be a read error: a much more frequent sequence differs by one nucleotide. The rearrangement links TRBV9 to TRBJ2-3; no clear D. Germline loops: CDR1 SGDLS, CDR2 YYNGEE. Deletions cut 3 bases from V and 4 bases from J, with 9 bases between. This CDR3 contains 13 residues. CDR3 amino acids: CASSAPAADTQYF. CDR3 sequence (DNA): TGTGCCAGCAGCGCACCAGCCGCAGATACGCAGTATTTT.

The chain couples TRBV9 to TRBJ2-7, with no clear D. This CDR3 contains 15 residues. Germline V CDR1 and CDR2: SGDLS, YYNGEE. V lost 0 bases to trimming and J lost 7 bases, with 17 bases between them. DNA of the CDR3: TGTGCCAGCAGCGTAGATTTGGGTAACTACGCGGAGCAGTACTTC. Translated, it gives CASSVDLGNYAEQYF.

The chain has TRBV7-2 and TRBJ2-3, with D uncertain. The CDR3 has 13 amino acids. Deletions cut 4 bases from V and 9 bases from J, with 14 bases between. Germline CDR1 is SGHTA and CDR2 is FQGNSA. The CDR3 reads CASSSSPATTQYF. CDR3 DNA sequence: TGTGCCAGCAGCTCCTCACCCGCGACAACGCAGTATTTT.

This clonotype has ten or more counts. The chain recombines TRBV4-2 with TRBJ2-6, with D perhaps matching TRBD1 or TRBD2 (5 bases each). CDR1 and CDR2 (germline): LGHNA, YNFKEQ. The V end lost 5 bases, the J end lost 2 bases, and 19 bases lay between the germline ends. The CDR3 has 18 amino acids. Here the CDR3 DNA reads TGTGCCAGCAGCTACACCGGGACCCCTTTGGCTGGGGCCAACGTCCTGACTTTC. Translated, it gives CASSYTGTPLAGANVLTF.

The chain uses TRBV30 and TRBJ2-1; 7 bases line up with TRBD1. The germline V gene has CDR1 GTSNPN and CDR2 SVGIG (reference sequence). Trimming removed 6 bases from V and 10 bases from J; junction bases left unmatched: 12. This CDR3 region has 13 residues. The CDR3 loop reads CACDHTGAHEQFF. CDR3 sequence (DNA): TGTGCCTGCGACCATACAGGGGCCCACGAGCAGTTCTTC.

This chain joins TRBV10-3 and TRBJ2-3; TRBD2 matches 10 bases. Germline V lookup: CDR1 ENHRY, CDR2 SYGVKD. This CDR3 spans 14 amino acids. The V and J ends lost 10 bases and 6 bases, in that order; junction bases with no gene match: 10. The CDR3 region is CATGRLAGSDTQYF. In DNA, the CDR3 is TGTGCCACAGGGAGACTAGCGGGTTCGGATACGCAGTATTTT.

This clonotype was recorded many times. The gene calls are TRBV7-9 and TRBJ2-3, with D hard to call. The CDR3 spans 15 residues. V gave up 2 bases and J gave up 5 bases, with 14 bases separating them. The germline gives CDR1 SEHNR, CDR2 FQNEAQ (reference sequence). In DNA, the CDR3 is TGTGCCAGCAGCTTACAACTCGCCAGAGGAGATACGCAGTATTTT. It is translated as CASSLQLARGDTQYF.

The V gene is TRBV5-1, the J gene TRBJ2-1, with D perhaps TRBD1 or TRBD2 (5 bases each). V was clipped by 4 bases and J by 0 bases, with 14 bases between them. This CDR3 region has 16 residues. CDR1 is SGHRS and CDR2 is YFSETQ in the germline V gene. DNA for the CDR3: TGCGCCAGCAGCGGGACCGGGTGGAGCTCCTACAATGAGCAGTTCTTC. It is translated as CASSGTGWSSYNEQFF.

This clonotype was picked up many times. V and J are TRBV4-3 and TRBJ2-1; tentative D call: TRBD2 (5 bases). The germline gives CDR1 LGHNA, CDR2 YSLEER. V gave up 0 bases and J gave up 4 bases, with 19 bases separating them. This CDR3 contains 18 residues. The CDR3 reads CASSQEAGGPGSYNEQFF. CDR3 in DNA: TGCGCCAGCAGCCAAGAGGCGGGTGGACCGGGATCTTACAATGAGCAGTTCTTC.

In this sample, this clonotype turned up many times. The chain carries TRBV15 and TRBJ2-4, with D perhaps TRBD1 (5 bases). The V gene lost 0 bases and the J gene lost 0 bases, with 9 bases spanning the gap. Germline CDR1 LNHNV, CDR2 YYDKDF (reference sequence). The CDR3 runs 16 residues. CDR3 residues: CATSRDGAVAKNIQYF. In DNA form, the CDR3 reads TGTGCCACCAGCAGAGATGGGGCTGTAGCCAAAAACATTCAGTACTTC.

The chain has TRBV15 and TRBJ1-1; a possible D gene is TRBD1 (6 bases). In germline, CDR1 is LNHNV, CDR2 YYDKDF (reference sequence). V was pared by 8 bases and J by 1 base, with 11 bases between. The CDR3 has 13 amino acids. The CDR3 is CATQQGWNTEAFF. Here the CDR3 DNA reads TGTGCCACCCAACAGGGATGGAACACTGAAGCTTTCTTT.

The chain employs TRBV5-5 and TRBJ2-7, with D possibly being TRBD1 (6 bases). The germline V gene has CDR1 SGHKS and CDR2 YYEKEE (reference sequence). Trimming took off 0 bases at V and 3 bases at J, with 16 bases between the two ends. The CDR3 is made up of 16 amino acids. The CDR3 DNA sequence: TGTGCCAGCAGCTTGGCTTCAGGGGCCAGCAACTACGAGCAGTACTTC. This translates into CASSLASGASNYEQYF.

The J gene is TRBJ2-7, the V gene TRBV19; tentative D call: TRBD2 (6 bases). V lost 5 bases and J 1 base, leaving 15 bases between the germline ends. Germline CDR1 and CDR2: LNHDA and SQIVND (reference sequence). The CDR3 has 15 amino acids. The CDR3 sequence is CASSSGSSPSYEQYF. CDR3 DNA: TGTGCCAGTAGTTCCGGGAGCTCCCCGTCCTACGAGCAGTACTTC.

As regards this clonotype: A much larger clone lies one base from this, so it may be a read error. This chain connects TRBV29-1 to TRBJ1-2; the D is unclear. Germline-derived CDR1 and CDR2 are SQVTM and ANQGSEA. V shed 5 bases and J shed 8 bases, with 9 bases lying between them. CDR3 length equals 10 residues. The CDR3 sequence: CSVTEKGYTF. In DNA, the CDR3 is TGCAGCGTTACAGAGAAGGGCTACACCTTC.